What follows describes a single T cell receptor (beta chain). The specificity of this receptor is unknown. No much larger clone exists at a distance of one base, and base qualities are not known. For CDR1 and CDR2, the germline V gene (reference sequence) lists SEHNR and FQNEAQ. The CDR3 measures 13 amino acids from cysteine to phenylalanine. CDR3 DNA is the only sequence kept; it has 39 bases, read in frame from the first base. Ends trimmed: V by 2 bases, J by 10 bases; bases unmatched to a gene: 5. CD4+ T cells from unexposed donors were collected before the COVID-19 pandemic (2011-2018). The EasySep CD4+ T cell isolation kit was used to isolate CD4+ T cells once the cultures had run for ten to eleven days. As cell numbers permitted, CD4+ T cells from unexposed donors were tested for reactivity to SARS-CoV-2 S and N and to four common cold coronavirus spike pools. PBMCs were cultured at a few million per well in IMDM supplemented with approximately 5% human AB serum and about 9.6 IU/ml IL-2. Half of the culture medium was replaced with fresh IL-2-containing medium on days 3 and 7. In general, triplicate replicate wells were used for every peptide culture condition. Leukapheresis product for the unexposed donors was bought commercially. Ficoll-Paque PLUS gradient centrifugation was used to isolate PBMCs from leukapheresis product or whole blood. PBMCs were either cryopreserved at -140 degrees C or used fresh in the expansion assay. The QIAamp Micro DNA Kit was used to extract genomic DNA from the CD4+ T cells.

The data were taken from a study of CD4 T cells in relation to SARS-CoV-2 and coronaviruses (dated by TCRdb to the early 2020s). For the study in its entirety: In the ViraFEST assay, PBMCs were cultured with antigen for less than eleven days, after which TCR beta CDR3s were sequenced to identify clonal expansions specific to the antigen. A different TCR-beta assay, based on Illumina, was used to sequence expansion assays from other donors in the study. Memory CD4+ T cell crossreactivity between SARS-CoV-2 and common cold coronavirus spike proteins was assessed at the TCR clonotype level in the study. The Adaptive Biotechnologies TCR-sequencing kit was used to sequence samples from a few pre-COVID donors and the naive versus memory experiments, whereas other data were Illumina-based. Patient-derived lymphoblastoid cell lines were used to map the HLA restriction of shared crossreactive spike epitopes. The negative reference condition was either a culture with an HIV-1 Nef peptide pool or a culture with no peptide. Study-wide findings and limitations: Compared with monoreactive clones, crossreactive clones had significantly weaker SARS-CoV-2-driven expansion, a result consistent with antigenic imprinting. No donor contributed both pre-pandemic and post-infection samples, which limited tracing the source of pre-existing responses. Small numbers of patients and of tested TCRs limited the study. Since the crossreactivity analysis centred on spike protein, crossreactivity against other viral proteins was not assessed. Memory CD4+ clonotypes crossrecognizing SARS-CoV-2 and at least one common cold coronavirus spike were found in 50% to 80% of donors.

The receptor library was made with the immunoSEQ multiplex PCR assay. The paper's data handling went like this. Preprocessing removed nonproductive sequences and CDR3s not starting with C, not ending with F or W, or shorter than 7 amino acids. Antigen-specific clonotypes were called with the MANAFEST web app, based on expansion relative to reference and other culture wells. To be counted as positive, a clone had to show significant expansion compared with the reference culture, at an FDR below 0.05, in 2 of 3 replicate wells. To be called positive, a clone also had to show significant expansion compared with every other tandem well and an odds ratio greater than 5. CDR3 homology was quantified as pairwise Levenshtein distance, calculated with the stringdist R package after three terminal residues were trimmed from each end. Here the immuneACCESS table is served through TCRdb, limited to in-frame sequences with V and J called. Missing clones are a known gap in these copies; in checked studies unresolved V genes cover under half, and the rest lacks a known reason. That table furnishes V, J and clone size, whereas the DNA furnished D and trimming. The sample contains approximately 20,000 clones, approximately 76% of them found a single time. Clones ranked in the top ten supply approximately 15% of the sample.

The sequence links TRBV7-9 to TRBJ2-4; TRBD1 matches 7 bases in the middle. Specimen: CD4+ T cells from PBMCs, cultured in vitro. The sequence was collected from a human donor in good health. The nucleotide sequence is given as TGTGCCAGCAGCTTACAGACGGACAGGATTCAGTACTTC. This sequence encodes CASSLQTDRIQYF.